The rows below give T cell receptor beta chains drawn from one sample of a study of shared clonotypes between healthy human individuals. Sequencing was performed with immunoSEQ multiplex PCR; in TCRdb, only in-frame clones are kept and a portion is missing. This sample carries around 500,000 clones, about 84% of them seen once, and the ten largest clones take roughly 13%. The sample taken for sequencing was PBMCs. The source of these receptors is a woman between 40 and 50 years old in good health. Some clones in this sample may be carry-over from other donors' samples. CDR3s include the opening cysteine and the closing phenylalanine or tryptophan. D genes are given only for firm matches. Expanded clones get a size class; other rows say once, few or many, or leave the size out.

TRBV29-1	.	TRBD1	TRBJ1-2	TGCAGCGTTGACAGTCAGGGGGCCGTCTATGGCTACACCTTC	CSVDSQGAVYGYTF
TRBV27	.	TRBD2	TRBJ2-5	TGTGCCAGCAGTTTATGGGGAGGGGCAGAGACCCAGTACTTC	CASSLWGGAETQYF
TRBV7-3	.	.	TRBJ2-5	TGTGCCAGCAGCTTAAGCGGACAAGAGACCCAGTACTTC	CASSLSGQETQYF
TRBV2	.	TRBD1	TRBJ2-2	TGTGCCAGCTCCGGGACAGGTGTCGGTCTCGCCGGGGAGCTGTTTTTT	CASSGTGVGLAGELFF
TRBV7-8	.	TRBD2	TRBJ2-3	TGTGCCAGCAGCTTAGGCGTTAGCGGGGCGGGGACAGATACGCAGTATTTT	CASSLGVSGAGTDTQYF
TRBV7-9	once	TRBD2	TRBJ2-7	TGTGCCAGCAGCTTAGCACTAGCGGGAGGGCGGGAGCAGTACTTC	CASSLALAGGREQYF
TRBV6-7	once	.	TRBJ1-5	TGTGCCAGCAGTTACTCGAACTGTCGCCTAAATAGCAATCAGCCCCAGCATTTT	CASSYSNCRLNSNQPQHF
TRBV19	.	.	TRBJ2-5	TGTGCCAGTAGTATAGGGGGCAGTAAAGAGACCCAGTACTTC	CASSIGGSKETQYF
TRBV5-8	.	TRBD1	TRBJ2-3	TGTGCCAGCAGCCCCCGGGACAGCACCCCTAGCACAGATACGCAGTATTTT	CASSPRDSTPSTDTQYF
TRBV28	many	.	TRBJ2-3	TGTGCCAGTAACAATTCCCCGAATACGCAGTATTTT	CASNNSPNTQYF
TRBV9	.	TRBD2	TRBJ2-1	TGTGCCAGCAGCGCTCCGGGAGGGAATGAGCAGTTCTTC	CASSAPGGNEQFF
TRBV5-6	.	TRBD2	TRBJ2-7	TGTGCCAGCAGCCCTCTTACTAGCGGGAGGCCCTACGAGCAGTACTTC	CASSPLTSGRPYEQYF
TRBV11-2	.	TRBD2	TRBJ2-7	TGTGCCAGCAGCCCTGGACTAGCGGTGGAGCAGTACTTC	CASSPGLAVEQYF
TRBV30	.	.	TRBJ1-3	TGTGCCTGGAGTAGGGGACGCTCTGGAAACACCATATATTTT	CAWSRGRSGNTIYF
TRBV28	.	.	TRBJ1-2	TGTGCCAGCAGTATCCGGGACGTAAGTCGCTATGGCTACACCTTC	CASSIRDVSRYGYTF
TRBV5-1	.	TRBD1	TRBJ2-5	TGCGCCAGCAGCTTGGCCCCAGGGGGCGCGGGTGAGACCCAGTACTTC	CASSLAPGGAGETQYF
TRBV5-1	.	.	TRBJ1-3	TGCGCCAGCAGCTTCGGACAGTCTGGAAACACCATATATTTT	CASSFGQSGNTIYF
TRBV28	.	.	TRBJ2-5	TGTGCCAGCAGCTCACAAGAGGGCAAAGAGACCCAGTACTTC	CASSSQEGKETQYF
TRBV11-3	.	TRBD2	TRBJ2-2	TGTGCCAGCAGCTCGGGACTAGCGGGAGCGGAGACCGGGGAGCTGTTTTTT	CASSSGLAGAETGELFF
TRBV10-3	.	.	TRBJ1-1	TGTGCCATCAGTGAGGGGACGACGAACACTGAAGCTTTCTTT	CAISEGTTNTEAFF
TRBV18	.	.	TRBJ2-6	TGTGCCAGCTCTGGCGGATACTCTGGGGCCAACGTCCTGACTTTC	CASSGGYSGANVLTF
TRBV28	.	TRBD2	TRBJ2-1	TGTGCCAGCAGTTCTTCCACTAGCGGCGCCTACAATGAGCAGTTCTTC	CASSSSTSGAYNEQFF
TRBV30	.	.	TRBJ2-7	TGTGCCTGGAGTGGGGGCCACGAGCAGTACTTC	CAWSGGHEQYF
TRBV9	.	TRBD2	TRBJ2-7	TGTGCCAGCACTGCGGGAGCGTTACCCTCCTACGAGCAGTACTTC	CASTAGALPSYEQYF
TRBV7-8	.	.	TRBJ1-5	TGTGCCAGCAGCTTAGTTCGTAGCAATCAGCCCCAGCATTTT	CASSLVRSNQPQHF
TRBV11-2	.	.	TRBJ1-2	TGTGCCAGCAGCTTAGCTTTGCTTCCGAGCTATGGCTACACCTTC	CASSLALLPSYGYTF
TRBV5-5	.	.	TRBJ1-1	TGTGCCAGCAGCTTGGGGGCAGGGAGGGAGACTGAAGCTTTCTTT	CASSLGAGRETEAFF
TRBV6-6	few	.	TRBJ1-2	TGTGCCAGTATCAACAGGGCTGGGGGCTACACCTTC	CASINRAGGYTF
TRBV10-3	few	.	TRBJ2-3	TGTGCCATCAGTGGTTCAGATACGCAGTATTTT	CAISGSDTQYF
TRBV18	few	.	TRBJ2-7	TGTGCCAGCTCACCAAGGGCCTACGAGCAGTACTTC	CASSPRAYEQYF
TRBV5-8	.	.	TRBJ2-7	TGTGCCAGCAGCTTGTTATCCCGGGTCGAGCAGTACTTC	CASSLLSRVEQYF
TRBV18	few	.	TRBJ2-1	TGTGCCAGCTCACCAGGGGCCCTAGGGGAGGCTAGCTCCTACAATGAGCAGTTCTTC	CASSPGALGEASSYNEQFF
TRBV27	.	.	TRBJ2-7	TGTGCCAGCAGTTTAAGGTGGGGACCCTACGAGCAGTACTTC	CASSLRWGPYEQYF
TRBV4-2	few	TRBD2	TRBJ2-5	TGTGCCAGCAGCCACCCAGGGACTAGCCCAATGGAGACCCAGTACTTC	CASSHPGTSPMETQYF
TRBV30	.	.	TRBJ2-1	TGTGCCTGGAGTAAACCCATGGGGAGTGAGCAGTTCTTC	CAWSKPMGSEQFF
TRBV5-4	.	TRBD1	TRBJ1-1	TGTGCCAGCAGCCGACAGGGACAGGGAGTTTGGTCTAACACTGAAGCTTTCTTT	CASSRQGQGVWSNTEAFF
TRBV29-1	many	.	TRBJ2-3	TGCAGCGTTACCCCGGGGGTGGGCGCAGATACGCAGTATTTT	CSVTPGVGADTQYF
TRBV28	.	.	TRBJ2-7	TGTGCCAGCACCCAAGGGACTCACTCCTACGAGCAGTACTTC	CASTQGTHSYEQYF
TRBV29-1	.	TRBD2	TRBJ2-2	TGCAGCGCTGAAGAAACTAGCGGGAGCGGCGGGGAGCTGTTTTTT	CSAEETSGSGGELFF
TRBV28	once	.	TRBJ1-4	TGTGCCAGCAGTCCCCCTGGGGGGGGCATCGGAAAACTGTTTTTT	CASSPPGGGIGKLFF
TRBV7-6	.	TRBD2	TRBJ2-5	TGTGCCAGCAGCCGACGACTAGCGGGTTCGACGGGGTTACAAGAGACCCAGTACTTC	CASSRRLAGSTGLQETQYF
TRBV18	.	.	TRBJ2-1	TGTGCCAGCCTTCCGAGCTCCTACAATGAGCAGTTCTTC	CASLPSSYNEQFF
TRBV19	.	.	TRBJ2-7	TGTGCCAGTAGTATAGGAGGAGACTCCTACGAGCAGTACTTC	CASSIGGDSYEQYF
TRBV27	.	.	TRBJ2-2	TGTGCCAGCAGTTTAGAGGGTATTCAGGGCACCGGGGAGCTGTTTTTT	CASSLEGIQGTGELFF
TRBV10-2	.	.	TRBJ2-3	TGCGCCAGCACCGACACGGCTAGCACAGATACGCAGTATTTT	CASTDTASTDTQYF
TRBV18	.	TRBD1	TRBJ2-5	TGTGCCAGCCATTGGGACAGCCTACAAGAGACCCAGTACTTC	CASHWDSLQETQYF
TRBV9	.	TRBD2	TRBJ2-1	TGTGCCAGCAGCGTTGGGACTAGCAAGAAGTTCTTC	CASSVGTSKKFF
TRBV9	.	TRBD2	TRBJ2-5	TGTGCCAGCAGCGGCCTAGCGGTCGGAGAGACCCAGTACTTC	CASSGLAVGETQYF
TRBV2	.	TRBD1	TRBJ2-7	TGTGCCAGTTCCGGGACAGGGCGTTACGAGCAGTACTTC	CASSGTGRYEQYF
TRBV7-8	few	TRBD2	TRBJ2-1	TGTGCCAGCAGCGACCTTAGCGGGAGGGGCAATGAGCAGTTCTTC	CASSDLSGRGNEQFF
TRBV7-6	many	.	TRBJ1-3	TGTGCCAGCAGCCCGGGGCCCGGGTACTCTGGAAACACCATATATTTT	CASSPGPGYSGNTIYF
TRBV2	.	.	TRBJ1-4	TGTGCCAGCAGTAAGGCCCAGTTTAATGAAAAACTGTTTTTT	CASSKAQFNEKLFF
TRBV6-1	.	.	TRBJ1-5	TGTGCCAGCAGTGAAGCAAAGGGTGGCAATCAGCCCCAGCATTTT	CASSEAKGGNQPQHF
TRBV15	.	.	TRBJ2-5	TGTGCCACCAGCAGAGATCCGGGTGTGGCGTGGGAGACCCAGTACTTC	CATSRDPGVAWETQYF